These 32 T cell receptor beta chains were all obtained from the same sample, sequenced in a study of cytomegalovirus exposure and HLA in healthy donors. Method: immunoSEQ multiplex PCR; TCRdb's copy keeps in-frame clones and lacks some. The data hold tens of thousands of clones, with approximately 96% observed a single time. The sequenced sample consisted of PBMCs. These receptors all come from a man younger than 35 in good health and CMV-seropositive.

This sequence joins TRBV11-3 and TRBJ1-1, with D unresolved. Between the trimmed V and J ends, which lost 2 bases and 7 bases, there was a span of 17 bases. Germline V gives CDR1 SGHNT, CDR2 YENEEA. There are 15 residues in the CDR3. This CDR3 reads CASSLRPQTSGEAFF. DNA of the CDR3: TGTGCCAGCAGCTTACGGCCGCAGACAAGTGGTGAAGCTTTCTTT.

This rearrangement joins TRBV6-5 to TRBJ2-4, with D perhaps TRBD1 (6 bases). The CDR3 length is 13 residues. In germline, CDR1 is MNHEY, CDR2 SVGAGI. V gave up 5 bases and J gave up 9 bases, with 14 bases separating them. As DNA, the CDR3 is TGTGCCAGCAGTAGGGGGACCGGAGGCATTCAGTACTTC. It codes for CASSRGTGGIQYF.

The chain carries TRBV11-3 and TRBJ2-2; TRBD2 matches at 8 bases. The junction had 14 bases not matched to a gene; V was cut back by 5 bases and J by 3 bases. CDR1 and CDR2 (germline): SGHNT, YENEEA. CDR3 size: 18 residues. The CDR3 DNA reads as TGTGCCAGCAGCCGACTAGCGTATTTGCTAGAGGACACCGGGGAGCTGTTTTTT. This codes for CASSRLAYLLEDTGELFF.

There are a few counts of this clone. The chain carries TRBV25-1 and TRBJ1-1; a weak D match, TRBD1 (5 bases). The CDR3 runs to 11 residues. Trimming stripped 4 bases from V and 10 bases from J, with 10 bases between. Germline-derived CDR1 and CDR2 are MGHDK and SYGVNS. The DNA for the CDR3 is TGTGCCAGCAGTGTTGGGGCCTTAGCTTTCTTT. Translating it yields CASSVGALAFF.

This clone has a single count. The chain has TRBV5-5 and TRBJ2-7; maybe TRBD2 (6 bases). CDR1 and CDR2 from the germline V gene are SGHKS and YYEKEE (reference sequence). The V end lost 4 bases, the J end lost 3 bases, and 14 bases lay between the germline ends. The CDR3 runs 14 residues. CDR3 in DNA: TGTGCCAGCAGCGTGGCTAGCGACTACTACGAGCAGTACTTC. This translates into CASSVASDYYEQYF.

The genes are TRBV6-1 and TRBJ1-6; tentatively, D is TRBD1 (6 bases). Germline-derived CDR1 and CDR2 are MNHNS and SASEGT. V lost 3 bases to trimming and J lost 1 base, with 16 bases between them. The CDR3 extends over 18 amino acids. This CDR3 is CASSDTLTGGSYNSPLHF. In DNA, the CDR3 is TGTGCCAGCAGTGACACCTTGACAGGCGGGTCCTATAATTCACCCCTCCACTTT.

The CDR3 DNA sequence: TGCGCCAGCAGCTTGATAGGCGGGGGGACTGAAGCTTTCTTT. Encoded protein: CASSLIGGGTEAFF. The chain is built from TRBV5-1 and TRBJ1-1, with D possibly TRBD1 on 5 matching bases. The CDR3 consists of 14 residues. V was cut by 1 base and J by 5 bases, with 12 bases left in between. Germline loops: CDR1 SGHRS, CDR2 YFSETQ.

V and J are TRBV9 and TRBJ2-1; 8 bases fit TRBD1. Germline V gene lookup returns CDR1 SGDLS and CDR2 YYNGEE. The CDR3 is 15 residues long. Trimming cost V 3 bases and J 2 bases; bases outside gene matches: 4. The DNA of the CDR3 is TGTGCCAGCAGCGGGTGGGGACAGGCCTACAATGAGCAGTTCTTC. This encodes CASSGWGQAYNEQFF.

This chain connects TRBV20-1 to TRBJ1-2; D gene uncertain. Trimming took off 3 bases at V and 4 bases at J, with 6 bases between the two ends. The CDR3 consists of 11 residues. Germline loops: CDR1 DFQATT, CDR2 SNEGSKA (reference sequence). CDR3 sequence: CSASNFYGYTF. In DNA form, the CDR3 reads TGCAGTGCTAGTAATTTCTATGGCTACACCTTC.

CDR3 nucleotides: TGTGCCAGCAGCACCGAACAGGGATCCTGGGAGACCCAGTACTTC. It encodes CASSTEQGSWETQYF. The rearrangement joins TRBV5-8 to TRBJ2-5; D perhaps matches TRBD1 (6 bases). CDR1 and CDR2 (germline): SGHTS, YDEGEE. This CDR3 region has 15 residues. V was trimmed by 4 bases and J by 5 bases, leaving 18 bases between them. Supplemented by reference TRBV5-8 and TRBJ2-5, the full variable domain reads EAGVTQSPTHLIKTRGQQATLRCSPISGHTSVYWYQQALGLGLQFLLWYDEGEERNRGNFPPRFSGRQFPNYSSELNVNALELEDSALYLCASSTEQGSWETQYFGPGTRLLVL.

The CDR3 protein is CSAGGGQEGNEQFF. CDR3 bases: TGCAGCGCTGGCGGAGGCCAAGAGGGAAATGAGCAGTTCTTC. The chain combines TRBV29-1 with TRBJ2-1; possible D gene TRBD2, 5 bases. CDR3 size: 14 residues. Germline V gene lookup returns CDR1 SQVTM and CDR2 ANQGSEA. V lost 7 bases, J lost 7 bases, and 20 bases lay in between.

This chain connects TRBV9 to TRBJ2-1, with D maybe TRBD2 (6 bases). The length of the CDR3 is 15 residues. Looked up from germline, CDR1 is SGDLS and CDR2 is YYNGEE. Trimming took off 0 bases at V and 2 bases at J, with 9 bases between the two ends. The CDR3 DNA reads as TGTGCCAGCAGCGTAGCGGGGGAGGCCTACAATGAGCAGTTCTTC. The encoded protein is CASSVAGEAYNEQFF. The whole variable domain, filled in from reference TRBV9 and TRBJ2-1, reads DSGVTQTPKHLITATGQRVTLRCSPRSGDLSVYWYQQSLDQGLQFLIQYYNGEERAKGNILERFSAQQFPDLHSELNLSSLELGDSALYFCASSVAGEAYNEQFFGPGTRLTVL.

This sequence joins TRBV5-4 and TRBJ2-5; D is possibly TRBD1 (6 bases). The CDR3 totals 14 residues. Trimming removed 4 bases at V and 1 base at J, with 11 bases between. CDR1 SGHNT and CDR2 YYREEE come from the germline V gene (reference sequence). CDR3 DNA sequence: TGTGCCAGCAGCGCAAAACAGGGCCAAGAGACCCAGTACTTC. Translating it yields CASSAKQGQETQYF.

The CDR3 nucleotides read TGCGCCAGCAGCCAAGATAGTAGGAGTGGGGAGCTGTTTTTT. This translates into CASSQDSRSGELFF. This sequence joins TRBV4-3 and TRBJ2-2; D gene uncertain. The V end lost 0 bases, the J end lost 8 bases, and 10 bases lay between the germline ends. Germline-derived CDR1 and CDR2 are LGHNA and YSLEER. There are 14 residues in the CDR3.

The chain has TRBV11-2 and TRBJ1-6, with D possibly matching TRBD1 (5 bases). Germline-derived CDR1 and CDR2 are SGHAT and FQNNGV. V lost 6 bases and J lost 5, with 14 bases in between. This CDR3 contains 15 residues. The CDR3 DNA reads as TGTGCCAGCAGGGGGGGAGTTATTAATAATTCACCCCTCCACTTT. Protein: CASRGGVINNSPLHF.

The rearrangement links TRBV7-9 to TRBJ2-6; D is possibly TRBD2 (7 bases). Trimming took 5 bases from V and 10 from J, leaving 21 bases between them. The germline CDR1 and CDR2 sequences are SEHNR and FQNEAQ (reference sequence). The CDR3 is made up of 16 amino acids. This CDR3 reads CASSLLGEGQFNVLTF. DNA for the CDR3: TGTGCCAGCAGCCTCTTAGGGGAGGGACAATTTAACGTCCTGACTTTC.

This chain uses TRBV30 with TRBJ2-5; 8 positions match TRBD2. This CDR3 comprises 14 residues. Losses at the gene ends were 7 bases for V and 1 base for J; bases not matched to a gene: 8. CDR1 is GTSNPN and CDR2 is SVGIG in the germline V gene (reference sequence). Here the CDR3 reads CASEAGGFQETQYF. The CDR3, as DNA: TGTGCCTCGGAGGCGGGAGGCTTCCAAGAGACCCAGTACTTC. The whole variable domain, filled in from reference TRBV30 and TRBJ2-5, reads SQTIHQWPATLVQPVGSPLSLECTVEGTSNPNLYWYRQAAGRGLQLLFYSVGIGQISSEVPQNLSASRPQDRQFILSSKKLLLSDSGFYLCASEAGGFQETQYFGPGTRLLVL.

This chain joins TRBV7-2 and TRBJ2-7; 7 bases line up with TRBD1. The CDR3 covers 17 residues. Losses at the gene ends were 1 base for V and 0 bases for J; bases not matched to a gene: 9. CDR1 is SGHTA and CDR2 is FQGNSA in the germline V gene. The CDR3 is CASSLVVGQRRSYEQYF. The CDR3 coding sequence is TGTGCCAGCAGCTTAGTGGTGGGACAGCGACGCTCCTACGAGCAGTACTTC.

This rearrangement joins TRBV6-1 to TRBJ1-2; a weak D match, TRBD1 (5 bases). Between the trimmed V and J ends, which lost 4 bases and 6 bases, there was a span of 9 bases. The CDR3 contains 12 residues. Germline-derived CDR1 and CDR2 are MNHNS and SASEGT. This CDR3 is CASSGRGDGYTF. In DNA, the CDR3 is TGTGCCAGCAGTGGGCGGGGGGATGGCTACACCTTC.

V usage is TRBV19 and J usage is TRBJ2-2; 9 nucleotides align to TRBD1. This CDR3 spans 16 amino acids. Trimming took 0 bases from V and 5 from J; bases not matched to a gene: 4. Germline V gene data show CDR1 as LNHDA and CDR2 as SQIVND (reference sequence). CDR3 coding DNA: TGTGCCAGTAGTATAGAACAGGGGGCGCGTACCGGGGAGCTGTTTTTT. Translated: CASSIEQGARTGELFF.

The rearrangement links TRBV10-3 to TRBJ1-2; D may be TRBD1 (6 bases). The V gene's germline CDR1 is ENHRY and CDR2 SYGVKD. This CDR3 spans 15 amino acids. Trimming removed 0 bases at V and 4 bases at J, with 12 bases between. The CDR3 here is CAISESSQGPYGYTF. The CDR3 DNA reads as TGTGCCATCAGTGAGTCGTCCCAGGGGCCCTATGGCTACACCTTC.

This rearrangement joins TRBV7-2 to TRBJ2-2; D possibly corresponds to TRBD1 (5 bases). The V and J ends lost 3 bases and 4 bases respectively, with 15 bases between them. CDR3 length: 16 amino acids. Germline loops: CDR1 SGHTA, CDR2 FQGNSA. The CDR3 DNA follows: TGTGCCAGCAGCTTGTCCAGGGCCGTTTTCACCGGGGAGCTGTTTTTT. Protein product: CASSLSRAVFTGELFF. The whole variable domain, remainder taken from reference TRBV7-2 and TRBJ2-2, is GAGVSQSPSNKVTEKGKDVELRCDPISGHTALYWYRQSLGQGLEFLIYFQGNSAPDKSGLPSDRFSAERTGGSVSTLTIQRTQQEDSAVYLCASSLSRAVFTGELFFGEGSRLTVL.

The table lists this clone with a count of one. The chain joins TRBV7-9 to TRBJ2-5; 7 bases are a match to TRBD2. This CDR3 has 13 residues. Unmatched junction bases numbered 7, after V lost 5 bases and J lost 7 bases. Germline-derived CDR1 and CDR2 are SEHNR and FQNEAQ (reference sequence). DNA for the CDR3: TGTGCCAGCAGCCTGACTAGCATCGGGACCCAGTACTTC. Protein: CASSLTSIGTQYF. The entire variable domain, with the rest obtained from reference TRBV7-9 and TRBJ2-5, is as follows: DTGVSQNPRHKITKRGQNVTFRCDPISEHNRLYWYRQTLGQGPEFLTYFQNEAQLEKSRLLSDRFSAERPKGSFSTLEIQRTEQGDSAMYLCASSLTSIGTQYFGPGTRLLVL.

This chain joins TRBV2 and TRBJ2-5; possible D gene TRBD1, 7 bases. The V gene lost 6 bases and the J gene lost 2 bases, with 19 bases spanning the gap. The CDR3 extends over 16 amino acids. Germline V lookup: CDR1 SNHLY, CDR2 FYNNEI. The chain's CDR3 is CASREGAAGEQETQYF. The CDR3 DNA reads TGTGCCAGCAGGGAGGGGGCCGCCGGGGAACAAGAGACCCAGTACTTC.

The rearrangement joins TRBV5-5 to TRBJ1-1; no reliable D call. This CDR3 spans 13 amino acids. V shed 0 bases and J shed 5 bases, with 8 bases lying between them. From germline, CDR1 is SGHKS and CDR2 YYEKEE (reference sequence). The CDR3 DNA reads TGTGCCAGCAGCTTGGGGCGGTTAACTGAAGCTTTCTTT. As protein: CASSLGRLTEAFF. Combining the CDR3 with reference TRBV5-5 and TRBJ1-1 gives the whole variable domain DAGVTQSPTHLIKTRGQQVTLRCSPISGHKSVSWYQQVLGQGPQFIFQYYEKEERGRGNFPDRFSARQFPNYSSELNVNALLLGDSALYLCASSLGRLTEAFFGQGTRLTVV.

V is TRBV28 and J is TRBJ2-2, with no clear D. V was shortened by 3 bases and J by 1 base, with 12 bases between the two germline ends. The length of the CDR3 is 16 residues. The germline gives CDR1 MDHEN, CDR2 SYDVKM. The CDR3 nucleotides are TGTGCCAGCAGTTTGAACAGTATTATGAACACCGGGGAGCTGTTTTTT. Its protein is CASSLNSIMNTGELFF.

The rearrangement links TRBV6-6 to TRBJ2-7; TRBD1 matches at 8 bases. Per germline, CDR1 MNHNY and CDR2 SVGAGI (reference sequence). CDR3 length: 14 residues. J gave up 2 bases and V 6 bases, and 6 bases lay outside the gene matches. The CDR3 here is CASRGGDRTYEQYF. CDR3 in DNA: TGTGCCAGCAGAGGCGGGGACAGGACCTACGAGCAGTACTTC.

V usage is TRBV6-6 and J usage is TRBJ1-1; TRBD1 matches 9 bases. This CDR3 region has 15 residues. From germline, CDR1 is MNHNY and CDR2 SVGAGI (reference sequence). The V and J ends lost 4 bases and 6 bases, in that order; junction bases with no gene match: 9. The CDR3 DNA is TGTGCCAGCAGTTTGGGCCCGGGACAGGGAGCTGAAGCTTTCTTT. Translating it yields CASSLGPGQGAEAFF.

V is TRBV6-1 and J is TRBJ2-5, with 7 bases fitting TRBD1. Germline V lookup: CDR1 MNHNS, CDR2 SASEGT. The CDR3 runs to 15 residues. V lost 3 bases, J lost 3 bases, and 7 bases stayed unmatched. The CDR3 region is CASSEHRGTEETQYF. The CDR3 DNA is TGTGCCAGCAGTGAGCATCGAGGGACAGAAGAGACCCAGTACTTC.

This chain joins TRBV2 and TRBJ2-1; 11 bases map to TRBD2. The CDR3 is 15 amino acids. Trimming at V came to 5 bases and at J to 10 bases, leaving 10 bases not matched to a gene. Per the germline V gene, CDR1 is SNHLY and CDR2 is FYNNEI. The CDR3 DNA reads TGTGCCAGCAGTAAAACTAGCGGGAGTCTGTTCGAGCAGTTCTTC. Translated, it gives CASSKTSGSLFEQFF.

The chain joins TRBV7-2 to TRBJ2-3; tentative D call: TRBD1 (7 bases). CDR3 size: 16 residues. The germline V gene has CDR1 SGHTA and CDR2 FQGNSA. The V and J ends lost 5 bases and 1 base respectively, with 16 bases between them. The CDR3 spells CASSPGTRGGTDTQYF. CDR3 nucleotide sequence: TGTGCCAGCAGCCCAGGAACCAGGGGGGGCACAGATACGCAGTATTTT. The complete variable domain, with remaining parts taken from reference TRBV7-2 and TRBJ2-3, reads GAGVSQSPSNKVTEKGKDVELRCDPISGHTALYWYRQSLGQGLEFLIYFQGNSAPDKSGLPSDRFSAERTGGSVSTLTIQRTQQEDSAVYLCASSPGTRGGTDTQYFGPGTRLTVL.

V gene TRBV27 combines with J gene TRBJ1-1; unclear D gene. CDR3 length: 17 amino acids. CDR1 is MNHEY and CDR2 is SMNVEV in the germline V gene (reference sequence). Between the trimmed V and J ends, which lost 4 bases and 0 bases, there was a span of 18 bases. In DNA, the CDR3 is TGTGCCAGCAGTTCATTGAGAAGGACTGGGATGAACACTGAAGCTTTCTTT. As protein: CASSSLRRTGMNTEAFF.